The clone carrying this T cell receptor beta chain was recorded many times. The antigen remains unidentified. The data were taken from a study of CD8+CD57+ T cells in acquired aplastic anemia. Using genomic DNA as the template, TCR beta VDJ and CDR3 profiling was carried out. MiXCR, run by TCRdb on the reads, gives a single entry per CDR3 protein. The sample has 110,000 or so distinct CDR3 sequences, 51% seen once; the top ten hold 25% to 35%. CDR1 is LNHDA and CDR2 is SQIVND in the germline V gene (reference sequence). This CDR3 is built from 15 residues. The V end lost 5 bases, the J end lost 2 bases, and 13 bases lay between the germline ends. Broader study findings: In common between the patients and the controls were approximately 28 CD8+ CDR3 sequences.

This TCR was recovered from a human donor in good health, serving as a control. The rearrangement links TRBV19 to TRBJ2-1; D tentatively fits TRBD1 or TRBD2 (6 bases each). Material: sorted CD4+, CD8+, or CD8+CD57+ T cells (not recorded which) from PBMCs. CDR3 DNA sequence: TGTGCCAGTAGTGTCTGGGGGGCCACCTACAATGAGCAGTTCTTC. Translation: CASSVWGATYNEQFF.